These 19 T cell receptor beta chains were all obtained from the same sample, sequenced in a study of blood T cell repertoires in COVID-19. Using immunoSEQ multiplex PCR, the repertoire was profiled, and TCRdb retains in-frame clones only, with some absent. Of approximately 200,000 clones in the sample, around four fifths were seen once. Sequenced input: peripheral blood. These receptors were obtained from a woman aged 80 or over with COVID-19, enrolled during active disease.

J is TRBJ2-3 and V is TRBV2, with 8 bases that match TRBD2. V gave up 3 bases and J gave up 6 bases; unmatched junction bases: 8. CDR1 SNHLY and CDR2 FYNNEI come from the germline V gene. This CDR3 region has 15 residues. CDR3 nucleotide sequence: TGTGCCAGCAGTGACGAACCGGGAGGGGCGGATACGCAGTATTTT. Translation: CASSDEPGGADTQYF.

V gene TRBV5-6 combines with J gene TRBJ1-2, with D perhaps TRBD1 (5 bases). Trimming shortened V by 4 bases and J by 8 bases, and 21 bases separated the two germline ends. The CDR3 is 15 residues long. CDR1 is SGHDT and CDR2 is YYEEEE in the germline V gene. DNA of the CDR3: TGTGCCAGCAGCGTTTCCGGGACTCTCGCCTGGGGCTACACCTTC. Translated, it gives CASSVSGTLAWGYTF.

This clone appeared a few times. This chain joins TRBV9 and TRBJ1-1; 8 positions agree with TRBD1. The CDR3 extends over 14 amino acids. Trimming at V came to 4 bases and at J to 4 bases, leaving 6 bases not matched to a gene. From germline, CDR1 is SGDLS and CDR2 YYNGEE. The CDR3 sequence is CASSSFTGGTEAFF. CDR3 in DNA: TGTGCCAGCAGCTCCTTCACAGGGGGCACTGAAGCTTTCTTT.

The V call is TRBV9, the J call TRBJ1-2; TRBD1 matches at 9 bases. Germline CDR1 reads SGDLS; CDR2 reads YYNGEE. With 4 bases clipped from V and 2 bases from J, the junction kept 6 bases outside the gene matches. The CDR3 contains 15 residues. The CDR3 bases are TGTGCCAGCAGCCTCGGGACAGGGTACAACTATGGCTACACCTTC. Its translation: CASSLGTGYNYGYTF.

The rearrangement links TRBV2 to TRBJ1-1; D gene ambiguous. The V gene's germline CDR1 is SNHLY and CDR2 FYNNEI. V lost 4 bases, J lost 4 bases, and 7 bases lay in between. CDR3 size: 12 residues. The CDR3 sequence is CASSVVATEAFF. The CDR3 DNA sequence: TGTGCCAGCAGTGTCGTAGCCACTGAAGCTTTCTTT.

This clone was found a few times. The chain carries TRBV29-1 and TRBJ2-5, with 8 bases lining up with TRBD2. With V trimmed by 7 bases and J by 7 bases, 8 bases remained unmatched. Germline V gives CDR1 SQVTM, CDR2 ANQGSEA. The CDR3 has 12 residues. CDR3 region: CSAGGAIGTQYF. CDR3 coding DNA: TGCAGCGCCGGGGGGGCAATTGGGACCCAGTACTTC.

The chain uses TRBV7-6 and TRBJ1-6; possible D gene TRBD1, 6 bases. The CDR3 contains 16 residues. The germline V gene has CDR1 SGHVS and CDR2 FNYEAQ. V gave up 1 base and J gave up 4 bases, with 11 bases separating them. The CDR3 sequence is CASSLDRDIYNSPLHF. The DNA of the CDR3 is TGTGCCAGCAGCTTAGATAGGGACATTTATAATTCACCCCTCCACTTT.

The chain has TRBV27 and TRBJ2-5; D ambiguous. The V end lost 5 bases, the J end lost 1 base, and 8 bases lay between the germline ends. The CDR3 consists of 13 residues. Germline lookup yields CDR1 MNHEY and CDR2 SMNVEV (reference sequence). The CDR3, as DNA: TGTGCCAGCAGTCCTGGAGCCCAAGAGACCCAGTACTTC. Protein: CASSPGAQETQYF.

V and J are TRBV15 and TRBJ2-7; 7 bases are shared with TRBD2. V dropped 0 bases and J dropped 4; count of bases not matched to a gene: 0. Germline V CDR1 and CDR2: LNHNV, YYDKDF (reference sequence). The CDR3 is made up of 13 amino acids. The DNA of the CDR3 is TGTGCCACCAGCAGAGAGCGGGGGTACGAGCAGTACGTC. Translation gives CATSRERGYEQYV.

This clone was detected only a few times. The chain combines TRBV28 with TRBJ1-2, with a possible D match to TRBD1 (5 bases). This CDR3 spans 14 amino acids. Trimming stripped 2 bases from V and 0 bases from J, with 7 bases between. CDR1 is MDHEN, CDR2 SYDVKM, per germline. CDR3 protein: CASSLQGSNYGYTF. The CDR3, as DNA: TGTGCCAGCAGTTTACAGGGATCTAACTATGGCTACACCTTC.

This clone was observed a handful of times. The chain combines TRBV5-6 with TRBJ2-2; perhaps TRBD2 as D (6 bases). The ends were cut back, 4 bases at V and 5 bases at J, with 12 bases in the middle. CDR1 is SGHDT and CDR2 is YYEEEE in the germline V gene. This CDR3 has 14 amino acids. The CDR3: CASSDGGFTGELFF. The DNA for the CDR3 is TGTGCCAGCAGCGACGGAGGGTTTACCGGGGAGCTGTTTTTT. Based on the CDR3 plus reference TRBV5-6 and TRBJ2-2, the full variable domain is DAGVTQSPTHLIKTRGQQVTLRCSPKSGHDTVSWYQQALGQGPQFIFQYYEEEERQRGNFPDRFSGHQFPNYSSELNVNALLLGDSALYLCASSDGGFTGELFFGEGSRLTVL.

This chain uses TRBV28 with TRBJ1-2, with 10 positions matching TRBD1. Trimming removed 7 bases from V and 5 bases from J; junction bases left unmatched: 10. Germline lookup yields CDR1 MDHEN and CDR2 SYDVKM. The CDR3 is 15 amino acids. The CDR3 bases are TGTGCCAGCATCGAAGGACAGGGGGTTCTTTATGGCTACACCTTC. Encoded protein: CASIEGQGVLYGYTF.

This clone showed up just once. The chain carries TRBV29-1 and TRBJ1-2; a weak D match, TRBD1 (6 bases). Trimming pared 5 bases from V and 4 bases from J, leaving 14 bases between. The CDR3 sequence is 13 residues long. The germline V gene has CDR1 SQVTM and CDR2 ANQGSEA. The CDR3, as DNA: TGCAGCGTTACCCCCCAGGGGCCCTATGGCTACACCTTC. Residues: CSVTPQGPYGYTF.

The genes are TRBV19 and TRBJ1-2; D unresolved. Trimming cost V 0 bases and J 6 bases, with 8 bases left between them. The CDR3 is made up of 13 amino acids. Germline loops: CDR1 LNHDA, CDR2 SQIVND (reference sequence). CDR3 coding DNA: TGTGCCAGTAGTATAGATCGGAGGGATGGCTACACCTTC. Amino acids: CASSIDRRDGYTF.

The CDR3 protein is CASRGTGDQPQHF. DNA for the CDR3: TGTGCCAGTAGGGGGACAGGGGATCAGCCCCAGCATTTT. V usage is TRBV19 and J usage is TRBJ1-5, with 10 bases matching TRBD1. Trimming cost V 6 bases and J 5 bases; bases outside gene matches: 1. This CDR3 region has 13 residues. Looked up from germline, CDR1 is LNHDA and CDR2 is SQIVND (reference sequence).

V usage is TRBV10-3 and J usage is TRBJ2-6; 14 positions agree with TRBD2. With 3 bases clipped from V and 3 bases from J, the junction kept 4 bases outside the gene matches. CDR3 size: 18 residues. Germline lookup yields CDR1 ENHRY and CDR2 SYGVKD. CDR3 sequence reads: CAISDGLAGGYGANVLTF. As DNA, the CDR3 is TGTGCCATCAGTGACGGACTAGCGGGGGGATATGGGGCCAACGTCCTGACTTTC.

The chain recombines TRBV6-5 with TRBJ2-1; D unclear. The V end was cut by 6 bases, the J end by 8 bases, with 8 bases between. Germline values: CDR1 MNHEY, CDR2 SVGAGI. The CDR3 totals 11 residues. The CDR3 protein is CASRSVDEQFF. CDR3 DNA sequence: TGTGCCAGCAGGTCGGTCGATGAGCAGTTCTTC.

The rearrangement joins TRBV6-2 or TRBV6-3 to TRBJ2-3, with D hard to call. The CDR3 spans 12 residues. CDR1 MNHEY and CDR2 SVGEGT come from the germline V gene. V dropped 6 bases and J dropped 6 bases, with 10 bases sitting between them. DNA for the CDR3: TGTGCCAGCAGCCCGAACCGGGATACGCAGTATTTT. Translated: CASSPNRDTQYF.

The rearrangement links TRBV19 to TRBJ1-4; tentative D call: TRBD1 (5 bases). Per the germline V gene, CDR1 is LNHDA and CDR2 is SQIVND (reference sequence). The CDR3 length is 15 residues. V lost 4 bases and J 7 bases, leaving 16 bases between the germline ends. This CDR3 reads CASSKTGGRSEKLFF. CDR3 coding DNA: TGTGCCAGTAGTAAAACAGGTGGCAGGTCTGAAAAACTGTTTTTT.